This is a list of T cell receptor beta chains from one sample in a study of a mutant IDH1 vaccine in newly diagnosed glioma. Antigen specificity for these receptors is unknown. Method: immunoSEQ multiplex PCR; TCRdb's copy keeps in-frame clones and lacks some. The sample carries 50,000 to 75,000 clones, 60% to 75% recorded once. Source: PBMCs, taken from a glioma patient whose treatment included an IDH1 peptide vaccine. These TCRs come from a man aged 45 to 65 with glioma. CDR3s include the opening cysteine and the closing phenylalanine or tryptophan. D genes are given only for firm matches. Expanded clones get a size class; other rows say once, few or many, or leave the size out.

>15|TRBV5-1|TRBJ2-2|NA|TRBD1
CASSLGTANTGELFF
TGCGCCAGCAGCCTAGGGACAGCGAACACCGGGGAGCTGTTTTTT
>14|TRBV7-9|TRBJ2-7|NA|NA
CASSFSASSYEQYF
TGTGCCAGCAGCTTTAGCGCGAGCTCCTACGAGCAGTACTTC
>13|TRBV27|TRBJ1-2|once|NA
CASSSGEGYGYTF
TGTGCCAGCAGCTCAGGGGAGGGCTATGGCTACACCTTC
>14|TRBV14|TRBJ2-2|NA|NA
CASSQGGAAGELFF
TGTGCCAGCAGCCAAGGGGGGGCTGCCGGGGAGCTGTTTTTT
>11|TRBV20-1|TRBJ1-2|NA|NA
CSASLQDGYTF
TGCAGTGCTAGCCTTCAAGATGGCTACACCTTC
>14|TRBV10-2|TRBJ2-1|once|TRBD2
CASTLRGGRNEQFF
TGCGCCAGCACTCTCCGGGGGGGGAGGAATGAGCAGTTCTTC
>14|TRBV5-6|TRBJ1-6|NA|TRBD1
CASSPGTVRSPLHF
TGTGCCAGCAGCCCCGGGACAGTTAGGTCACCCCTCCACTTT
>13|TRBV7-9|TRBJ1-5|many|NA
CASSQDGNQPQHF
TGTGCCAGCAGCCAGGACGGAAATCAGCCCCAGCATTTT
>18|TRBV4-1|TRBJ2-1|NA|TRBD1
CASSQFFLQGRSYNEQFF
TGCGCCAGCAGCCAGTTTTTCTTACAGGGGCGCTCCTACAATGAGCAGTTCTTC
>13|TRBV5-6|TRBJ1-2|NA|NA
CASRPGPGYGYTF
TGTGCCAGCAGACCCGGGCCGGGCTATGGCTACACCTTC
>13|TRBV5-6|TRBJ1-1|NA|NA
CASSLRANTEAFF
TGTGCCAGCAGCTTAAGAGCGAACACTGAAGCTTTCTTT
>15|TRBV6-5|TRBJ1-1|few|TRBD1
CASSLGQAISTEAFF
TGTGCCAGCAGCCTCGGACAGGCAATTTCGACTGAAGCTTTCTTT
>15|TRBV9|TRBJ1-5|NA|TRBD1
CASSDSGGSNQPQHF
TGTGCCAGCAGCGATTCAGGGGGTAGCAATCAGCCCCAGCATTTT
>14|TRBV5-1|TRBJ2-3|NA|NA
CATSMGGPTDTQYF
TGCGCCACCTCTATGGGGGGTCCCACAGATACGCAGTATTTT
>13|TRBV19|TRBJ2-7|NA|NA
CASSLRGPNEQYF
TGTGCCAGTAGTCTCAGGGGCCCTAACGAGCAGTACTTC
>15|TRBV5-8|TRBJ1-5|once|NA
CASSLGWVGNQPQHF
TGTGCCAGCAGCCTTGGATGGGTTGGCAATCAGCCCCAGCATTTT
>14|TRBV7-2|TRBJ1-4|NA|NA
CASSFPTSNEKLFF
TGTGCCAGCAGCTTCCCCACGTCAAATGAAAAACTGTTTTTT